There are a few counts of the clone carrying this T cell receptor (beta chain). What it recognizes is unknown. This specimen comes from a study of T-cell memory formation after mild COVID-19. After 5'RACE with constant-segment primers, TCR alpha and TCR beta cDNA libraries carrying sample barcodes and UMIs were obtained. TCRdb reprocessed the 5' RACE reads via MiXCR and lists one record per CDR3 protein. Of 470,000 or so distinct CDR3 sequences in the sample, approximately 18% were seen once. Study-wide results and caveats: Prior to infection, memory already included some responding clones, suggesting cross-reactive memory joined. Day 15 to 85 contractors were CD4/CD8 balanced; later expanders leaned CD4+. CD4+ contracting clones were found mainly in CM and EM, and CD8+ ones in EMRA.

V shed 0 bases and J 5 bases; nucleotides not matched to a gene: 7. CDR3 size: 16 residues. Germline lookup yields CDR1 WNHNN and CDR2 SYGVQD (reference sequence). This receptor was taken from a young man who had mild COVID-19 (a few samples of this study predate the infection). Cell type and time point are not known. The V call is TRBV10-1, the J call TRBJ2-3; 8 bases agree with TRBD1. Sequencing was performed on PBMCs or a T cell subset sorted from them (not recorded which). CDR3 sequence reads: CASSESPRGLGDTQYF. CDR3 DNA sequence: TGCGCCAGCAGTGAGTCGCCCAGGGGGCTTGGAGATACGCAGTATTTT.